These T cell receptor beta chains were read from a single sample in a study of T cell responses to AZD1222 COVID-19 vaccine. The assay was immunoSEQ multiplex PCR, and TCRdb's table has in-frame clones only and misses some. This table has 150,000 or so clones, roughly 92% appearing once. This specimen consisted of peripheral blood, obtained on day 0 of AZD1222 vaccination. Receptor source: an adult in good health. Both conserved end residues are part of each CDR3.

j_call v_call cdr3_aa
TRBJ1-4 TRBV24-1 CATIGRGPRKLFF
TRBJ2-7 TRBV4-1 CASSQGTGTGGVEQYF
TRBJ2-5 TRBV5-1 CASSLATARETQYF
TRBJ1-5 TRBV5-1 CASSYQGGQPQHF
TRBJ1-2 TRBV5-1 CASSSLGLSYGYTF
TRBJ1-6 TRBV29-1 CSVRSGTGNSPLHF
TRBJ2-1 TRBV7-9 CASSLTSGPTYNEQFF
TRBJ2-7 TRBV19 CASSSASGTYEQYF
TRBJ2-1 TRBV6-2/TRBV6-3 CASSTGDTLLRNEQFF
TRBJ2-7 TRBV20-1 CSARGPYEQYF
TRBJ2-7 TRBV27 CASQPLRDAYEQYF
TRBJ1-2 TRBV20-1 CSASTEGGYGYTF
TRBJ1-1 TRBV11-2 CASIRAEMNTEAFF
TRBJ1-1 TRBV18 CASSPLWGADTEAFF
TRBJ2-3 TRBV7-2 CASSLGGGAMDTQYF
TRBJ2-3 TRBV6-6 CASSRRLDSFFTDTQYF
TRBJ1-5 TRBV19 CASSVSRVNQPQHF
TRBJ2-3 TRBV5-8 CATQVWVGGAARDTQYF
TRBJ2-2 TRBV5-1 CASSPRADKKNTGELFF
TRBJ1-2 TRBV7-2 CASSLGASGYTF
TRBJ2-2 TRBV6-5 CASSSPGATGELFF
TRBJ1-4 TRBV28 CASSFLGMRTNEKLFF
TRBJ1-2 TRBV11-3 CASSYGQYYGYTF
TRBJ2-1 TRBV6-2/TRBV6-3 CASSRHRLAGEGEQFF
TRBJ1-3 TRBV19 CATVSGRPANTIYF
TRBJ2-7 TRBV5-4 CASSLGQGGSYEQYF
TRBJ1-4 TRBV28 CASSSTGATNEKLFF
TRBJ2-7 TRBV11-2 CASSLGQGVYEQYF
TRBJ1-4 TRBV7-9 CASSLTELNEKLFF
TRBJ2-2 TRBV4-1 CASSQDPGGGELFF
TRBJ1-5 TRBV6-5 CASSYGTGSNQPQHF
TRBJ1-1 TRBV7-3 CASSWGTDSEAFF
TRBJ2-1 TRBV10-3 CAISVGDLEQFF
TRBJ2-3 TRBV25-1 CASNVGGTVSTDTQYF
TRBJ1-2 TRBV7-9 CASSLDGRGWGYTF
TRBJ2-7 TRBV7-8 CASSSAPGLAGANEQYF
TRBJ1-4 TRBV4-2 CASSQAQGSTNEKLFF
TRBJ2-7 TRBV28 CASSLWGDNHYEQYF
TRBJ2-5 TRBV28 CASRGHPPLQETQYF
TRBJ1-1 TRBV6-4 CASSENNQGAKAFF
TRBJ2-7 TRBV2 CASSRLAGGPYEQYF
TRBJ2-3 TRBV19 CASSLEGARGTDTQYF
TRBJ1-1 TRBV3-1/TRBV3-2 CASSQESEAFF
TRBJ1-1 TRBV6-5 CASSTNQGAYTEAFF
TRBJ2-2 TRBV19 CASSTVGELFF
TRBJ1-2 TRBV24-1 CATLRLPGQTNYGYTF
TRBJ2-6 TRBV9 CASGVAQGARSGANVLTF
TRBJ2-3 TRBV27 CASNPYSASTDTQYF
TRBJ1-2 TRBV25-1 CASSDLDRGGGNIYGYTF
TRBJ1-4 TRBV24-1 CATSDPRGAGRNEKLFF
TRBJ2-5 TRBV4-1 CASSQGLWETQYF
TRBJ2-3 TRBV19 CASSIQLRGISTDTQYF
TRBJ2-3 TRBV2 CASSEGQGASDTQYF
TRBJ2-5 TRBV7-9 CASSEGLAGVETQYF
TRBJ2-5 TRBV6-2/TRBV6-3 CASSRRVKTQYF
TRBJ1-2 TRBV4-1 CASRLVGATGGYTF
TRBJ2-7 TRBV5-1 CASSLASGLSYEQYF